These 21 T cell receptor beta chains came from one sample sequenced in a study of cytomegalovirus exposure and HLA in healthy donors. PCR employed 60 Vbeta and 13 Jbeta primers. The table came from immunoSEQ multiplex PCR; TCRdb's copy has only in-frame clones and leaves some out. The table records about 120,000 clones, approximately 80% of them present only once. Sequences were obtained from PBMCs. The receptors shown here come from a man aged 25 to 45 in good health and CMV-seropositive.

V usage is TRBV6-1 and J usage is TRBJ2-5, with 8 bases matching TRBD1. Germline CDR1 and CDR2: MNHNS and SASEGT. V trimming: 4 bases; J trimming: 5 bases; junction bases outside the gene matches: 6. This CDR3 spans 14 amino acids. In DNA, the CDR3 is TGTGCCAGCAGTGCACTAACAGGGGGGGAGACCCAGTACTTC. Protein sequence: CASSALTGGETQYF.

This chain links TRBV2 with TRBJ2-3; perhaps TRBD1 as D (6 bases). The CDR3 is made up of 12 amino acids. Trimming took off 6 bases at V and 3 bases at J, with 7 bases between the two ends. CDR1 is SNHLY, CDR2 FYNNEI, per germline. The CDR3: CASSDRTDTQYF. As DNA, the CDR3 is TGTGCCAGCAGCGACAGGACAGATACGCAGTATTTT.

The chain is built from TRBV25-1 and TRBJ1-5, with 7 positions matching TRBD1. CDR3 length equals 16 residues. After removal of 10 bases from V and 7 bases from J, the junction contained 19 bases not matched to a gene. Germline-derived CDR1 and CDR2 are MGHDK and SYGVNS. The CDR3: CAIRNRGPNPWQPQHF. CDR3 nucleotide sequence: TGTGCCATCCGGAACAGGGGACCCAATCCTTGGCAGCCCCAGCATTTT.

This sequence joins TRBV7-6 and TRBJ2-5; TRBD1 agrees at 7 bases. Germline CDR1 and CDR2: SGHVS and FNYEAQ. CDR3 length: 16 residues. Trimming at V came to 4 bases and at J to 5 bases, leaving 13 bases not matched to a gene. The CDR3 region is CASSYRNKGGAETQYF. The CDR3, as DNA: TGTGCCAGCAGCTACAGGAACAAAGGGGGCGCGGAGACCCAGTACTTC. The variable domain in full, with the rest retrieved from reference TRBV7-6 and TRBJ2-5, is GAGVSQSPRYKVTKRGQDVALRCDPISGHVSLYWYRQALGQGPEFLTYFNYEAQQDKSGLPNDRFSAERPEGSISTLTIQRTEQRDSAMYRCASSYRNKGGAETQYFGPGTRLLVL.

This chain joins TRBV5-1 and TRBJ1-2, with a possible D match to TRBD1 (5 bases). Deletions cut 0 bases from V and 7 bases from J, with 10 bases between. The CDR3 has 13 residues. The germline gives CDR1 SGHRS, CDR2 YFSETQ. CDR3 nucleotides: TGCGCCAGCAGCTTGGGCGTGGGGCCTGGCTACACCTTC. It translates to CASSLGVGPGYTF.

The chain joins TRBV5-1 to TRBJ1-2; 7 positions match TRBD1. CDR1 is SGHRS, CDR2 YFSETQ, per germline. Losses at the gene ends were 0 bases for V and 8 bases for J; bases not matched to a gene: 13. This CDR3 spans 16 amino acids. The CDR3 DNA reads as TGCGCCAGCAGCTTGGACGGGGGACAGCTGATGGACGGCTACACCTTC. This codes for CASSLDGGQLMDGYTF. The full variable domain, in which reference TRBV5-1 and TRBJ1-2 provide the parts outside the CDR3, is KAGVTQTPRYLIKTRGQQVTLSCSPISGHRSVSWYQQTPGQGLQFLFEYFSETQRNKGNFPGRFSGRQFSNSRSEMNVSTLELGDSALYLCASSLDGGQLMDGYTFGSGTRLTVV.

The chain has TRBV27 and TRBJ1-1, with 8 bases identical to TRBD1. CDR1 and CDR2 (germline): MNHEY, SMNVEV (reference sequence). V was clipped by 5 bases and J by 0 bases; unmatched bases: 5. The CDR3 consists of 15 residues. CDR3 nucleotide sequence: TGTGCCAGCAGTCTAACAGGGGGATTGAACACTGAAGCTTTCTTT. Its protein is CASSLTGGLNTEAFF.

The rearrangement joins TRBV7-9 to TRBJ1-4; D is perhaps TRBD1 (6 bases). The CDR3 runs 14 residues. Germline V gene sequence: CDR1 SEHNR, CDR2 FQNEAQ (reference sequence). V gave up 8 bases and J gave up 2 bases, with 12 bases separating them. CDR3 nucleotide sequence: TGTGCCAGCCGACGGGGGGCGACTAATGAAAAACTGTTTTTT. Translation gives CASRRGATNEKLFF.

The chain links TRBV10-3 to TRBJ2-5; 9 bases fit TRBD2. The CDR3 consists of 15 residues. Unmatched junction bases numbered 7, after V lost 2 bases and J lost 6 bases. Germline V gene lookup returns CDR1 ENHRY and CDR2 SYGVKD. CDR3 bases: TGTGCCATCAGTGAGACCTCCGGGACTAGCAAGACCCAGTACTTC. This codes for CAISETSGTSKTQYF.

The chain carries TRBV19 and TRBJ2-7, with D unclear. Germline V CDR1 and CDR2: LNHDA, SQIVND (reference sequence). V lost 1 base, J lost 2 bases, and 9 bases lay in between. The CDR3 loop spans 14 amino acids. CDR3 sequence: CASSIGGSTYEQYF. The CDR3 DNA reads as TGTGCCAGTAGTATAGGAGGCAGCACCTACGAGCAGTACTTC.

The chain employs TRBV11-2 and TRBJ2-3; D is possibly TRBD2 (5 bases). The V gene lost 5 bases and the J gene lost 1 base, with 16 bases spanning the gap. Germline loops: CDR1 SGHAT, CDR2 FQNNGV. The CDR3 spans 16 residues. In nucleotides, the CDR3 is TGTGCCAGCAGCCACCGGGCTTGGGAGCGCACAGATACGCAGTATTTT. This sequence encodes CASSHRAWERTDTQYF.

The chain uses TRBV5-6 and TRBJ1-2, with 8 bases that match TRBD1. After removal of 0 bases from V and 4 bases from J, the junction contained 8 bases not matched to a gene. The CDR3 length is 16 residues. Germline-derived CDR1 and CDR2 are SGHDT and YYEEEE. This chain's CDR3 is CASSLGLGQAGYGYTF. The CDR3 coding sequence is TGTGCCAGCAGCTTGGGGTTGGGACAGGCAGGCTATGGCTACACCTTC.

The V and J genes are TRBV12-5 and TRBJ2-7, with a possible D match to TRBD2 (5 bases). Germline CDR1 and CDR2: LGHNT and FRNRAP. V was clipped by 1 base and J by 5 bases, with 15 bases between them. The CDR3 contains 15 residues. The CDR3 loop is CASGLGLTGKNEQYF. CDR3 in DNA: TGTGCTAGTGGTTTGGGGTTAACGGGGAAGAACGAGCAGTACTTC.

This clone has more than one count but fewer than ten. The gene calls are TRBV19 and TRBJ1-5; D is undetermined. The length of the CDR3 is 13 residues. The V gene lost 6 bases and the J gene lost 5 bases, with 11 bases spanning the gap. Germline V gives CDR1 LNHDA, CDR2 SQIVND (reference sequence). The CDR3 DNA follows: TGTGCCAGTAGCCTGGCCACCTATCAGCCCCAGCATTTT. It codes for CASSLATYQPQHF.

The chain links TRBV7-9 to TRBJ2-5, with D perhaps matching TRBD2 (6 bases). The germline gives CDR1 SEHNR, CDR2 FQNEAQ (reference sequence). V lost 3 bases and J 5 bases, leaving 13 bases between the germline ends. The CDR3 spans 14 residues. CDR3 loop: CASSLSGPGETQYF. CDR3 coding DNA: TGTGCCAGCAGCTTGAGCGGGCCAGGGGAGACCCAGTACTTC.

The chain has TRBV27 and TRBJ2-7; D possibly corresponds to TRBD1 (6 bases). Between the trimmed V and J ends, which lost 8 bases and 3 bases, there was a span of 20 bases. Germline CDR1 is MNHEY and CDR2 is SMNVEV (reference sequence). The CDR3 has 15 residues. The CDR3, as DNA: TGTGCCAGCTGGGGGCCGGGACGGACGAACTACGAGCAGTACTTC. Translating gives CASWGPGRTNYEQYF.

This clone occurred a few times. V and J are TRBV25-1 and TRBJ2-2, with 9 bases aligning to TRBD1. With 5 bases clipped from V and 2 bases from J, the junction kept 6 bases outside the gene matches. This CDR3 has 16 amino acids. The V gene's germline CDR1 is MGHDK and CDR2 SYGVNS. The CDR3: CASSSYRGLNTGELFF. The CDR3 DNA reads TGTGCCAGCAGTTCCTACAGGGGGCTTAACACCGGGGAGCTGTTTTTT.

V and J are TRBV7-2 and TRBJ2-5; TRBD2 agrees at 10 bases. Trimming removed 1 base from V and 4 bases from J; junction bases left unmatched: 3. Germline V gene sequence: CDR1 SGHTA, CDR2 FQGNSA. CDR3 length: 15 amino acids. CDR3 protein: CASSLVAGGSETQYF. The CDR3 DNA is TGTGCCAGCAGCTTAGTAGCGGGGGGATCAGAGACCCAGTACTTC.

The rearrangement uses TRBV10-2 and TRBJ2-3; 13 bases align to TRBD2. Per germline, CDR1 WSHSY and CDR2 SAAADI. With 4 bases clipped from V and 1 base from J, the junction kept 2 bases outside the gene matches. This CDR3 spans 16 amino acids. Here the CDR3 DNA reads TGCGCCAGCAGTGTCGGACTAGCGGGGGGCACAGATACGCAGTATTTT. Its protein is CASSVGLAGGTDTQYF.

V gene TRBV6-4 combines with J gene TRBJ2-3; D is perhaps TRBD2 (6 bases). V was shortened by 2 bases and J by 7 bases, with 13 bases between the two germline ends. Germline CDR1 MRHNA, CDR2 SNTAGT. This CDR3 comprises 14 residues. The CDR3 region is CASSDRPGGNTQYF. In DNA, the CDR3 is TGTGCCAGCAGTGACAGGCCTGGGGGGAATACGCAGTATTTT.

The rearrangement uses TRBV5-5 and TRBJ1-6, with D possibly being TRBD1 (6 bases). Per the germline V gene, CDR1 is SGHKS and CDR2 is YYEKEE (reference sequence). The V gene lost 4 bases and the J gene lost 9 bases, with 11 bases spanning the gap. The CDR3 length is 13 residues. The CDR3: CASSLTGSSPLHF. CDR3 sequence (DNA): TGTGCCAGCAGCCTGACAGGTTCTTCACCCCTCCACTTT.